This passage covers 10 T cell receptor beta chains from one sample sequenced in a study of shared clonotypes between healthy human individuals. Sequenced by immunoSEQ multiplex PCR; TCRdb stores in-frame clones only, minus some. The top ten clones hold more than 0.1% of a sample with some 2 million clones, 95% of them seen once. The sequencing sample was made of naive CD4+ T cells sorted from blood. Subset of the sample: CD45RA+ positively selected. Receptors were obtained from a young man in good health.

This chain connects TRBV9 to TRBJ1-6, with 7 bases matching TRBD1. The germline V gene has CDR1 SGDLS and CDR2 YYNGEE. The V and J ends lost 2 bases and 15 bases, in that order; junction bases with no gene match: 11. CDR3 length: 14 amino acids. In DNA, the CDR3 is TGTGCCAGCAGCGTTGGGACAGCCCCTACAAACCTCCACTTT. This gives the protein CASSVGTAPTNLHF.

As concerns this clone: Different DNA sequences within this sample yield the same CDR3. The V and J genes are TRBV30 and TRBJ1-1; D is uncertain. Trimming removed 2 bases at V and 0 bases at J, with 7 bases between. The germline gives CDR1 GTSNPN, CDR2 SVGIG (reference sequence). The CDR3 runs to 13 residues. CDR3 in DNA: TGTGCCTGGAGTTATTCCCTGAACACTGAAGCTTTCTTT. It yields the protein CAWSYSLNTEAFF. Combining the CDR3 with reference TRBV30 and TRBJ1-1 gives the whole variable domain SQTIHQWPATLVQPVGSPLSLECTVEGTSNPNLYWYRQAAGRGLQLLFYSVGIGQISSEVPQNLSASRPQDRQFILSSKKLLLSDSGFYLCAWSYSLNTEAFFGQGTRLTVV.

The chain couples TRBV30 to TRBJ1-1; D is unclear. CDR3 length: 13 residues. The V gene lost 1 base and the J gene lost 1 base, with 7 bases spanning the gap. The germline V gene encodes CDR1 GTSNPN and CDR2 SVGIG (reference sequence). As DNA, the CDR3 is TGTGCCTGGAGTGCGAACCAGAACACTGAAGCTTTCTTT. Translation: CAWSANQNTEAFF.

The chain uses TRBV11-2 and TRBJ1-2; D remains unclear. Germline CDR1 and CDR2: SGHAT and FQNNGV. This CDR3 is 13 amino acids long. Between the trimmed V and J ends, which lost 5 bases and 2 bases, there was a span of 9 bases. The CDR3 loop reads CASSPSENYGYTF. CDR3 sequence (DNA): TGTGCCAGCAGCCCTAGTGAGAACTATGGCTACACCTTC.

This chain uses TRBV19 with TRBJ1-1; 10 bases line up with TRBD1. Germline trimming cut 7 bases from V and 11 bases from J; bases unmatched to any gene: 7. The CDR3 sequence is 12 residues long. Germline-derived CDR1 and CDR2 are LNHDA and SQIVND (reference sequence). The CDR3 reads CASIGTGVGAFF. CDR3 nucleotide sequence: TGTGCCAGTATTGGGACAGGGGTGGGGGCTTTCTTT.

The CDR3 DNA follows: TGCGCCAGCAGGCCGAGCGGGACAGATACGCAGTATTTT. It encodes CASRPSGTDTQYF. The J gene is TRBJ2-3, the V gene TRBV10-1, with a weak D call TRBD2 (6 bases). The CDR3 consists of 13 residues. The germline V gene has CDR1 WNHNN and CDR2 SYGVQD (reference sequence). Trimming took off 6 bases at V and 3 bases at J, with 10 bases between the two ends.

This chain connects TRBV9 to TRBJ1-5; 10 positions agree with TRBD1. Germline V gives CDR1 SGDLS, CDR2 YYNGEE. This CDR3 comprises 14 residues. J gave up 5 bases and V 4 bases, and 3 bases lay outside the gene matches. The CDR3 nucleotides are TGTGCCAGCAGCATGACAGGGGGCGATCAGCCCCAGCATTTT. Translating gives CASSMTGGDQPQHF. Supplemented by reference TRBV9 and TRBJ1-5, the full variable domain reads DSGVTQTPKHLITATGQRVTLRCSPRSGDLSVYWYQQSLDQGLQFLIQYYNGEERAKGNILERFSAQQFPDLHSELNLSSLELGDSALYFCASSMTGGDQPQHFGDGTRLSIL.

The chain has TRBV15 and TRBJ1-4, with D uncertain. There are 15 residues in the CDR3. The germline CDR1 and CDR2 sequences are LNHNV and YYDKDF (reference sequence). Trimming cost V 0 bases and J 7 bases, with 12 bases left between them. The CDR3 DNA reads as TGTGCCACCAGCAGAGAGGGTATTCGGGGTGAAAAACTGTTTTTT. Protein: CATSREGIRGEKLFF.

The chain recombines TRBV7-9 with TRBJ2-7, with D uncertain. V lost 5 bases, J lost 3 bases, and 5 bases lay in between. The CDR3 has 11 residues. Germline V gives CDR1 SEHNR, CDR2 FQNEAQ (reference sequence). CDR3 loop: CASSQYYEQYF. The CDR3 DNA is TGTGCCAGCAGCCAGTACTACGAGCAGTACTTC.

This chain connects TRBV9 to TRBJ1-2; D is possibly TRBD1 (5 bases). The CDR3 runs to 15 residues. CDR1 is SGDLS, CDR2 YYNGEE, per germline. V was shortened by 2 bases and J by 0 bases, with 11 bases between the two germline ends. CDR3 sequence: CASSVGTATNYGYTF. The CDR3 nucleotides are TGTGCCAGCAGCGTTGGGACGGCGACTAACTATGGCTACACCTTC.